One sample yielded the 18 T cell receptor beta chains listed below, sequenced in a study of cytotoxic CD8 clonotypes in ibrutinib-treated CLL. Profiled with immunoSEQ multiplex PCR; TCRdb holds only in-frame clones, not every one. The data contain around 140,000 clones, approximately 80% of them singletons. This sample comprised PBMCs, obtained after 12 months of ibrutinib treatment. Source of these receptors: a human donor with chronic lymphocytic leukemia.

There are a few counts of this clone. The V gene is TRBV7-2, the J gene TRBJ2-7, with 7 positions matching TRBD1. Germline V lookup: CDR1 SGHTA, CDR2 FQGNSA. The CDR3 runs to 13 residues. V lost 5 bases to trimming and J lost 5 bases; unmatched junction nucleotides: 6. CDR3 amino acids: CASSLGQANEQYF. In DNA form, the CDR3 reads TGTGCCAGCAGCCTCGGACAGGCCAACGAGCAGTACTTC. Together with reference TRBV7-2 and TRBJ2-7, the CDR3 gives the full variable domain: GAGVSQSPSNKVTEKGKDVELRCDPISGHTALYWYRQSLGQGLEFLIYFQGNSAPDKSGLPSDRFSAERTGGSVSTLTIQRTQQEDSAVYLCASSLGQANEQYFGPGTRLTVT.

The rearrangement joins TRBV27 to TRBJ1-2; 7 bases map to TRBD1. This CDR3 contains 15 residues. Germline CDR1 is MNHEY and CDR2 is SMNVEV (reference sequence). The V segment lost 3 bases and the J segment 2 bases; nucleotides outside the gene matches: 6. CDR3 amino acids: CASSLTGQANYGYTF. The CDR3 DNA follows: TGTGCCAGCAGTTTGACAGGACAGGCCAACTATGGCTACACCTTC.

The rearrangement joins TRBV28 to TRBJ1-3; 7 bases agree with TRBD1. The V gene's germline CDR1 is MDHEN and CDR2 SYDVKM. The J segment lost 2 bases and the V segment lost 6 bases, leaving 7 bases of the junction unmatched. The CDR3 has 15 amino acids. The CDR3 DNA sequence: TGTGCCAGCAGCCCCCCGGGGACAGCTGGAAACACCATATATTTT. Protein: CASSPPGTAGNTIYF.

The V gene is TRBV4-1, the J gene TRBJ1-2; D perhaps matches TRBD1 (6 bases). V was cut by 2 bases and J by 7 bases, with 14 bases left in between. The V gene's germline CDR1 is MGHRA and CDR2 YSYEKL. The CDR3 extends over 14 amino acids. The CDR3 here is CASSQSGHDSGYTF. The CDR3 nucleotides are TGCGCCAGCAGCCAATCGGGACACGACAGTGGCTACACCTTC.

J is TRBJ1-6 and V is TRBV28, with TRBD1 matching 8 bases. CDR3 size: 14 residues. V shed 2 bases and J 9 bases; nucleotides not matched to a gene: 3. Germline V gene lookup returns CDR1 MDHEN and CDR2 SYDVKM. The CDR3 sequence is CASSLGQGTSPLHF. As DNA, the CDR3 is TGTGCCAGCAGTTTAGGACAGGGTACTTCACCCCTCCACTTT.

The J gene is TRBJ1-6, the V gene TRBV18; D possibly corresponds to TRBD1 (5 bases). Trimming removed 0 bases from V and 5 bases from J, with 8 bases in between. In germline, CDR1 is KGHSH, CDR2 LQKENI. The CDR3 has 15 residues. The CDR3 bases are TGTGCCAGCTCACCACCCTGGGGGAATAATTCACCCCTCCACTTT. This codes for CASSPPWGNNSPLHF.

The chain joins TRBV7-9 to TRBJ2-3; a weak D match, TRBD2 (5 bases). Germline V gene data show CDR1 as SEHNR and CDR2 as FQNEAQ (reference sequence). The CDR3 has 14 amino acids. V lost 1 base to trimming and J lost 2 bases, with 7 bases between them. CDR3: CASSLVGVTDTQYF. CDR3 sequence (DNA): TGTGCCAGCAGCTTAGTCGGGGTCACAGATACGCAGTATTTT. Full variable domain (outside the CDR3, taken from reference TRBV7-9 and TRBJ2-3): DTGVSQNPRHKITKRGQNVTFRCDPISEHNRLYWYRQTLGQGPEFLTYFQNEAQLEKSRLLSDRFSAERPKGSFSTLEIQRTEQGDSAMYLCASSLVGVTDTQYFGPGTRLTVL.

The V gene is TRBV9, the J gene TRBJ2-1; TRBD2 agrees at 7 bases. The CDR3 loop spans 18 amino acids. Germline CDR1 and CDR2: SGDLS and YYNGEE. Unmatched junction bases numbered 9, after V lost 0 bases and J lost 0 bases. The CDR3 is CASSVGGGPLSSYNEQFF. Here the CDR3 DNA reads TGTGCCAGCAGCGTAGGGGGAGGGCCCCTGAGCTCCTACAATGAGCAGTTCTTC.

V and J are TRBV29-1 and TRBJ1-2; possibly TRBD1 for D (5 bases). CDR1 and CDR2 (germline): SQVTM, ANQGSEA. V was shortened by 6 bases and J by 0 bases, with 11 bases between the two germline ends. The CDR3 length is 13 residues. As DNA, the CDR3 is TGCAGCGTGGGGGGGGGAGCTAACTATGGCTACACCTTC. Translation: CSVGGGANYGYTF.

The CDR3 here is CASSIAGQGLATDTQYF. CDR3 DNA: TGTGCCAGTAGTATAGCAGGACAGGGGCTTGCCACAGATACGCAGTATTTT. V usage is TRBV19 and J usage is TRBJ2-3; 9 nucleotides line up with TRBD1. Germline lookup yields CDR1 LNHDA and CDR2 SQIVND (reference sequence). The CDR3 has 17 amino acids. Losses at the gene ends were 1 base for V and 2 bases for J; bases not matched to a gene: 7.

The chain uses TRBV5-1 and TRBJ1-4, with 7 positions matching TRBD1. The germline CDR1 and CDR2 sequences are SGHRS and YFSETQ. The CDR3 runs 15 residues. Trimming took 4 bases from V and 5 from J; bases not matched to a gene: 8. CDR3 region: CASSPTTGINEKLFF. In DNA form, the CDR3 reads TGCGCCAGCAGCCCAACGACAGGGATAAATGAAAAACTGTTTTTT. The variable domain in full, completed from reference TRBV5-1 and TRBJ1-4, reads KAGVTQTPRYLIKTRGQQVTLSCSPISGHRSVSWYQQTPGQGLQFLFEYFSETQRNKGNFPGRFSGRQFSNSRSEMNVSTLELGDSALYLCASSPTTGINEKLFFGSGTQLSVL.

The chain combines TRBV28 with TRBJ2-7, with a tentative D call TRBD2 (5 bases). With 3 bases removed from V and 3 bases from J, the gap between germline ends came to 24 bases. CDR1 is MDHEN, CDR2 SYDVKM, per germline. The CDR3 covers 18 residues. As DNA, the CDR3 is TGTGCCAGCAGTTTCCCCACTGGAGGAAAGGGTCGAGTCTACGAGCAGTACTTC. It codes for CASSFPTGGKGRVYEQYF.

The genes are TRBV28 and TRBJ2-1; D assignment may be TRBD1 or TRBD2 (6 bases each). From germline, CDR1 is MDHEN and CDR2 SYDVKM. The CDR3 is made up of 14 amino acids. V lost 10 bases and J lost 6, with 19 bases in between. The CDR3 loop reads CATLGGIVFNEQFF. As DNA, the CDR3 is TGTGCCACCTTAGGGGGGATTGTGTTCAATGAGCAGTTCTTC.

V gene TRBV7-7 combines with J gene TRBJ2-5; 11 positions match TRBD1. Germline CDR1 and CDR2: SSHAT and FNYEAQ (reference sequence). With V trimmed by 5 bases and J by 4 bases, 6 bases remained unmatched. The CDR3 extends over 15 amino acids. The CDR3 sequence: CASSRTGTGGETQYF. The CDR3 DNA is TGTGCCAGCAGCCGAACCGGGACAGGGGGAGAGACCCAGTACTTC.

This rearrangement joins TRBV6-5 to TRBJ2-7; 13 bases line up with TRBD2. CDR3 size: 15 residues. CDR1 and CDR2 from the germline V gene are MNHEY and SVGAGI. J gave up 4 bases and V 4 bases, and 4 bases lay outside the gene matches. The CDR3 sequence: CASSSGTSGVYEQYF. CDR3 sequence (DNA): TGTGCCAGCAGTTCCGGGACTAGCGGGGTTTACGAGCAGTACTTC.

This chain links TRBV7-9 with TRBJ1-4; 7 bases match TRBD1. The length of the CDR3 is 16 residues. Germline CDR1 SEHNR, CDR2 FQNEAQ (reference sequence). V shed 5 bases, J shed 4 bases, and the junction held 10 bases outside the gene matches. In DNA, the CDR3 is TGTGCCAGCAGCCCTCGGGACAGCCAAGTTAATGAAAAACTGTTTTTT. Translating it yields CASSPRDSQVNEKLFF.

The CDR3 region is CASSEWHGDEKLFF. The CDR3 region has the DNA TGTGCCAGCAGCGAGTGGCATGGGGATGAAAAACTGTTTTTT. The V call is TRBV7-6, the J call TRBJ1-4; D is ambiguous. The CDR3 sequence is 14 residues long. Germline V gene lookup returns CDR1 SGHVS and CDR2 FNYEAQ. V lost 5 bases and J lost 6, with 13 bases in between.

The CDR3 DNA reads TGTGCCAGCAGCACCTATTTCACCGGGGAGCTGTTTTTT. Translating it yields CASSTYFTGELFF. The chain is built from TRBV11-2 and TRBJ2-2; D uncertain. This CDR3 is built from 13 residues. Trimming shortened V by 5 bases and J by 4 bases, and 8 bases separated the two germline ends. Per the germline V gene, CDR1 is SGHAT and CDR2 is FQNNGV.